A single sample is the source of the 22 T cell receptor beta chains below, sequenced in a study of T cell changes during pregnancy in multiple sclerosis. Assay used: immunoSEQ multiplex PCR; TCRdb lists only in-frame clones, some missing. The data hold under 45,000 clones, with under 95% observed a single time. Sequenced material: CD4+ T cells from peripheral blood mononuclear cells, taken in the third trimester of pregnancy. These receptors came from a female donor with multiple sclerosis, enrolled in a pregnancy study.

CDR3 sequence: CASSLDSSNQPQHF. The DNA for the CDR3 is TGCGCCAGCAGCTTGGACTCCAGCAATCAGCCCCAGCATTTT. The chain has TRBV5-1 and TRBJ1-5; unclear D gene. Germline V gene lookup returns CDR1 SGHRS and CDR2 YFSETQ. V was clipped by 0 bases and J by 1 base, with 5 bases between them. The CDR3 sequence is 14 residues long. Full variable domain (outside the CDR3, taken from reference TRBV5-1 and TRBJ1-5): KAGVTQTPRYLIKTRGQQVTLSCSPISGHRSVSWYQQTPGQGLQFLFEYFSETQRNKGNFPGRFSGRQFSNSRSEMNVSTLELGDSALYLCASSLDSSNQPQHFGDGTRLSIL.

This clone was observed once. The rearrangement links TRBV19 to TRBJ1-1, with D unclear. Germline lookup yields CDR1 LNHDA and CDR2 SQIVND (reference sequence). This CDR3 spans 14 amino acids. V was clipped by 5 bases and J by 1 base, with 11 bases between them. The CDR3 coding sequence is TGTGCCAGTAGTCCGACGCCAGGGAACACTGAAGCTTTCTTT. This translates into CASSPTPGNTEAFF. The full variable domain, its missing parts supplied by reference TRBV19 and TRBJ1-1, is DGGITQSPKYLFRKEGQNVTLSCEQNLNHDAMYWYRQDPGQGLRLIYYSQIVNDFQKGDIAEGYSVSREKKESFPLTVTSAQKNPTAFYLCASSPTPGNTEAFFGQGTRLTVV.

The rearrangement uses TRBV28 and TRBJ1-1; 7 nucleotides align to TRBD1. This CDR3 has 15 amino acids. In germline, CDR1 is MDHEN, CDR2 SYDVKM. Germline trimming cut 2 bases from V and 11 bases from J; bases unmatched to any gene: 14. CDR3 protein: CASSLPQGRIVRAFF. In nucleotides, the CDR3 is TGTGCCAGCAGTTTACCACAGGGGAGAATTGTCCGGGCTTTCTTT.

This chain uses TRBV5-1 with TRBJ2-7; 10 nucleotides agree with TRBD1. Per the germline V gene, CDR1 is SGHRS and CDR2 is YFSETQ. The CDR3 has 16 amino acids. The V and J ends lost 4 bases and 3 bases, in that order; junction bases with no gene match: 10. The CDR3 DNA is TGCGCCAGCAGCCCTCAACCGGGACAGGGGTACTACGAGCAGTACTTC. This translates into CASSPQPGQGYYEQYF.

V and J are TRBV5-1 and TRBJ2-1; 10 bases line up with TRBD2. The CDR3 runs 16 residues. After removal of 1 base from V and 7 bases from J, the junction contained 8 bases not matched to a gene. Per the germline V gene, CDR1 is SGHRS and CDR2 is YFSETQ. The CDR3 region is CASSLWSGRALNEQFF. For the CDR3, the DNA is TGCGCCAGCAGCTTGTGGAGCGGGAGGGCCCTAAATGAGCAGTTCTTC.

The V gene is TRBV7-9, the J gene TRBJ2-5, with D tentatively TRBD2 (6 bases). Trimming took 4 bases from V and 3 from J, leaving 12 bases between them. This CDR3 is built from 14 residues. CDR1 is SEHNR, CDR2 FQNEAQ, per germline (reference sequence). The CDR3 DNA is TGTGCCAGCAGCTCTGGACTACTTAAAGAGACCCAGTACTTC. It yields the protein CASSSGLLKETQYF.

This rearrangement joins TRBV9 to TRBJ1-2; TRBD1 aligns across 8 bases. Germline loops: CDR1 SGDLS, CDR2 YYNGEE. Losses at the gene ends were 0 bases for V and 5 bases for J; bases not matched to a gene: 9. CDR3 length equals 16 residues. The CDR3 protein is CASSVDRTGRVYGYTF. In DNA form, the CDR3 reads TGTGCCAGCAGCGTAGATCGGACAGGGAGGGTATATGGCTACACCTTC.

The CDR3: CASSSGFQETQYF. DNA for the CDR3: TGTGCCAGCAGCTCGGGGTTCCAAGAGACCCAGTACTTC. The genes are TRBV9 and TRBJ2-5, with D possibly being TRBD2 (5 bases). Trimming pared 4 bases from V and 1 base from J, leaving 8 bases between. Per the germline V gene, CDR1 is SGDLS and CDR2 is YYNGEE. CDR3 length: 13 residues.

The genes are TRBV6-6 and TRBJ2-7; a possible D gene is TRBD1 (5 bases). V lost 7 bases and J lost 0, with 13 bases in between. Germline CDR1 reads MNHNY; CDR2 reads SVGAGI (reference sequence). This CDR3 has 14 residues. The CDR3 bases are TGTGCCAGCACTTGGACACTTCCCTCCTACGAGCAGTACTTC. This codes for CASTWTLPSYEQYF.

The chain combines TRBV18 with TRBJ1-1; 10 positions agree with TRBD1. The J segment lost 5 bases and the V segment lost 1 base, leaving 4 bases of the junction unmatched. The CDR3 has 15 residues. Germline CDR1 reads KGHSH; CDR2 reads LQKENI. CDR3: CASSPLRDRGTEAFF. CDR3 sequence (DNA): TGTGCCAGCTCACCACTCCGGGACAGGGGAACTGAAGCTTTCTTT.

Only a few counts were recorded for this clone. V and J are TRBV6-1 and TRBJ1-6, with a possible D match to TRBD1 (5 bases). This CDR3 comprises 17 residues. CDR1 MNHNS and CDR2 SASEGT come from the germline V gene. V shed 2 bases and J shed 3 bases, with 14 bases lying between them. The CDR3: CASSESPGQRYNSPLHF. The CDR3, as DNA: TGTGCCAGCAGTGAATCTCCAGGGCAGCGCTATAATTCACCCCTCCACTTT.

The J gene is TRBJ2-7, the V gene TRBV5-1; 9 bases align to TRBD2. V shed 1 base, J shed 0 bases, and the junction held 2 bases outside the gene matches. From germline, CDR1 is SGHRS and CDR2 YFSETQ. This CDR3 is 15 amino acids long. In DNA form, the CDR3 reads TGCGCCAGCAGCTTGCTAGCGGGGAGCTCCTACGAGCAGTACTTC. As protein: CASSLLAGSSYEQYF.

This chain links TRBV29-1 with TRBJ2-7; D might be TRBD1 (5 bases). Looked up from germline, CDR1 is SQVTM and CDR2 is ANQGSEA. V gave up 5 bases and J gave up 0 bases, with 11 bases separating them. The CDR3 runs 13 residues. The DNA for the CDR3 is TGCAGCGTTTATGAGCAGGGCTCCTACGAGCAGTACTTC. Translation: CSVYEQGSYEQYF.

J is TRBJ2-7 and V is TRBV5-4; D possibly corresponds to TRBD1 (5 bases). CDR1 is SGHNT, CDR2 YYREEE, per germline (reference sequence). There are 13 residues in the CDR3. V was cut by 4 bases and J by 4 bases, with 12 bases left in between. CDR3 bases: TGTGCCAGCAGCGACAGTGGGCCTTACGAGCAGTACTTC. Translated, it gives CASSDSGPYEQYF.

CDR3 region: CAIQAGSVKNIQYF. DNA for the CDR3: TGTGCCATCCAGGCTGGGTCAGTGAAAAACATTCAGTACTTC. The chain joins TRBV6-1 to TRBJ2-4; D is uncertain. Germline loops: CDR1 MNHNS, CDR2 SASEGT. The CDR3 has 14 residues. V gave up 10 bases and J gave up 4 bases, with 17 bases separating them.

The chain recombines TRBV6-5 with TRBJ2-5; 10 bases are a match to TRBD2. The CDR3 consists of 16 residues. Germline V CDR1 and CDR2: MNHEY, SVGAGI. V shed 0 bases, J shed 4 bases, and the junction held 5 bases outside the gene matches. CDR3 amino acids: CASSYSSGGTRETQYF. The CDR3 bases are TGTGCCAGCAGTTACTCTAGCGGGGGGACCCGAGAGACCCAGTACTTC.

The chain joins TRBV7-9 to TRBJ1-1; TRBD1 matches 8 bases. There are 14 residues in the CDR3. From germline, CDR1 is SEHNR and CDR2 FQNEAQ (reference sequence). Trimming took 5 bases from V and 0 from J; bases not matched to a gene: 2. The CDR3 loop is CASSRTGMNTEAFF. CDR3 bases: TGTGCCAGCAGCAGGACAGGGATGAACACTGAAGCTTTCTTT.

The gene calls are TRBV30 and TRBJ1-1; no reliable D call. V lost 2 bases, J lost 8 bases, and 12 bases lay in between. The CDR3 spans 12 residues. Looked up from germline, CDR1 is GTSNPN and CDR2 is SVGIG (reference sequence). CDR3 loop: CAWSRSSPEAFF. The CDR3 coding sequence is TGTGCCTGGAGTAGGAGTAGCCCGGAAGCTTTCTTT.

The genes are TRBV7-8 and TRBJ2-1; 12 positions agree with TRBD2. The junction had 5 bases not matched to a gene; V was cut back by 5 bases and J by 6 bases. Germline V gene sequence: CDR1 SGHVS, CDR2 FQNEAQ. The CDR3 has 15 residues. CDR3 sequence: CASSPGLAGLNEQFF. DNA for the CDR3: TGTGCCAGCAGCCCCGGACTAGCGGGACTCAATGAGCAGTTCTTC.

The chain combines TRBV14 with TRBJ2-1, with D maybe TRBD2 (6 bases). Trimming took off 4 bases at V and 10 bases at J, with 14 bases between the two ends. This CDR3 comprises 13 residues. CDR1 and CDR2 (germline): SGHDN, FVKESK. The CDR3 protein is CASSPFLEGEQFF. DNA for the CDR3: TGTGCCAGCAGCCCCTTCCTGGAGGGCGAGCAGTTCTTC.

The rearrangement links TRBV9 to TRBJ2-1; TRBD2 matches at 9 bases. The CDR3 loop spans 21 amino acids. V gave up 0 bases and J gave up 0 bases; unmatched junction bases: 16. Germline loops: CDR1 SGDLS, CDR2 YYNGEE. CDR3 nucleotide sequence: TGTGCCAGCAGCGTAGGGAGAGGGGGACTAGCAAAAATACACTCCTACAATGAGCAGTTCTTC. It encodes CASSVGRGGLAKIHSYNEQFF.

This chain links TRBV9 with TRBJ2-1; perhaps TRBD2 as D (7 bases). V was pared by 4 bases and J by 0 bases, with 14 bases between. The CDR3 consists of 16 residues. CDR1 is SGDLS, CDR2 YYNGEE, per germline. In DNA, the CDR3 is TGTGCCAGCAGCCCCCGGGGGGCTAGCTCCTACAATGAGCAGTTCTTC. It encodes CASSPRGASSYNEQFF.